Ten or more counts support the clone carrying this TCR beta chain. The entry originates in a study of spatial heterogeneity in lung cancer. Time point in this sample: sample taken at primary tumor resection. TCRdb reprocessed the 5' RACE reads with MiXCR, giving one entry per CDR3 protein. The sample lists tens of thousands of distinct CDR3 sequences, approximately 7% occurring once. The germline gives CDR1 MNHEY, CDR2 SMNVEV (reference sequence). The CDR3 length is 13 residues. V lost 3 bases and J lost 4, with 9 bases in between. This TCR derives from a female donor with early-stage non-small cell lung cancer. The V call is TRBV27, the J call TRBJ1-1, with D hard to call. Sequencing used PBMCs, obtained at surgery. The CDR3 sequence is CASSFRDGTEAFF. DNA for the CDR3: TGTGCCAGCAGTTTCCGGGATGGCACTGAAGCTTTCTTT.